This is a list of T cell receptor beta chains from one sample in a study of blood T cell repertoires in COVID-19. Assay used: immunoSEQ multiplex PCR; TCRdb lists only in-frame clones, some missing. This table has about 91,000 clones, 85% to 90% appearing once. Sequenced input: peripheral blood. These TCRs come from a woman of 80 years or more with active COVID-19. CDR3s include the opening cysteine and the closing phenylalanine or tryptophan. Each record gives: clone size, D gene, V gene, J gene, CDR3 DNA, CDR3 protein. The D gene is left open where the match is weak. Rows give clone size only sometimes, using once, few, many, or a class for an expanded clone.

-	-	TRBV4-2	TRBJ2-2	TGTGCCAGCAGCCAAGCTGTCCCATGGGGGGCCGGGGAGCTGTTTTTT	CASSQAVPWGAGELFF
-	TRBD2	TRBV10-3	TRBJ2-3	TGTGCCATAAACTCCGGGACTAGCGGGAGCCCGGCCGGCACAGATACGCAGTATTTT	CAINSGTSGSPAGTDTQYF
-	-	TRBV24-1	TRBJ2-1	TGTGCCACCAGTGATCAAACTAGCCGGCTTTTGGGTGAGCAGTTCTTC	CATSDQTSRLLGEQFF
-	-	TRBV5-1	TRBJ2-1	TGCGCCAGCAGCGAAACCGGGATTTTGCACAATGAGCAGTTCTTC	CASSETGILHNEQFF
-	TRBD2	TRBV6-2/TRBV6-3	TRBJ2-1	TGTGCCAGCAGTTACTCTGGCGGGAGAAACAATGAGCAGTTCTTC	CASSYSGGRNNEQFF
-	-	TRBV7-2	TRBJ1-5	TGTGCCAGCAGCTTAGAGGGAGCCGATCAGCCCCAGCATTTT	CASSLEGADQPQHF
-	-	TRBV27	TRBJ2-7	TGTGCCAGCAGTTCCCTCGGGGAGCAGTACTTC	CASSSLGEQYF
-	TRBD2	TRBV7-9	TRBJ2-7	TGTGCCAGCAGCCCGCGTAGCGGGATTAGCTCCTACGAGCAGTACTTC	CASSPRSGISSYEQYF
-	-	TRBV19	TRBJ2-5	TGTGCCAGTAGTATCGCAGGGGAGACCCAGTACTTC	CASSIAGETQYF
once	TRBD2	TRBV5-1	TRBJ2-3	TGCGCCAGCAGCTTGGCCGTGACTAGCGGGAGGACAGATACGCAGTATTTT	CASSLAVTSGRTDTQYF
-	-	TRBV5-1	TRBJ2-5	TGCGCCAGCAGCTTTGGAGGGGATGAGACCCAGTACTTC	CASSFGGDETQYF
-	-	TRBV7-8	TRBJ2-7	TGTGCCAGCAGCTTAGCGGGAGGCTACGAGCAGTACTTC	CASSLAGGYEQYF
-	TRBD1	TRBV11-3	TRBJ2-3	TGTGCCAGCAGCCCGGGACAGCTGGGCACAGATACGCAGTATTTT	CASSPGQLGTDTQYF
-	-	TRBV19	TRBJ1-2	TGTGCCAGTAGCGCCCCGGCGGTCTATGGCTACACCTTC	CASSAPAVYGYTF
once	-	TRBV18	TRBJ2-3	TGTGCCAGCTCACCGGTGCGGGTCACAGATACGCAGTATTTT	CASSPVRVTDTQYF
once	TRBD2	TRBV27	TRBJ2-7	TGTGCCAGCAGTTCAGGACTAGAATCCTACGAGCAGTACTTC	CASSSGLESYEQYF
-	-	TRBV23-1	TRBJ2-3	TGCGCCAGCAGTCAAGTTGGGCGTTCGGCATATACGCAGTATTTT	CASSQVGRSAYTQYF
-	TRBD1	TRBV6-6	TRBJ2-7	TGTGCCAGCAGTTACCAACCCCAGGGGGCGGTCGACGAGCAGTACTTC	CASSYQPQGAVDEQYF
-	TRBD1	TRBV5-1	TRBJ2-6	TGCGCCAGCAGCGGACAGGCTGCTGGGGCCAACGTCCTGACTTTC	CASSGQAAGANVLTF
-	-	TRBV4-2	TRBJ2-5	TGTGCCAGCAGCCAAGATATGTACCCACCAGGGATCCAGACCCAGTACTTC	CASSQDMYPPGIQTQYF
-	TRBD1	TRBV2	TRBJ1-2	TGTGCCAGCAGAGGGACAGCACCTTATGGCTACACCTTC	CASRGTAPYGYTF
-	TRBD1	TRBV24-1	TRBJ2-5	TGTGCCACCAGTGACCCGGGACAGGGGGGATGGGAGACCCAGTACTTC	CATSDPGQGGWETQYF
-	-	TRBV4-2	TRBJ2-5	TGTGCCAGCAGCCGCGTCCTCGGGACCCAGTACTTC	CASSRVLGTQYF
-	TRBD2	TRBV19	TRBJ2-5	TGTGCCAGTAGTCCTAATCTAGCGGGAGGAGGTTCGGAGACCCAGTACTTC	CASSPNLAGGGSETQYF
-	-	TRBV5-1	TRBJ2-3	TGCGCCAGCAGCTTGGATGGCGGTACTAGCACAGATACGCAGTATTTT	CASSLDGGTSTDTQYF
-	-	TRBV7-2	TRBJ2-1	TGTGCCAGCAGCTTAGCCGGTAGCTCCTACAATGAGCAGTTCTTC	CASSLAGSSYNEQFF
-	TRBD1	TRBV6-5	TRBJ2-4	TGTGCCAGCAGCCAGGGGGCCGGGGGAAACATTCAGTACTTC	CASSQGAGGNIQYF
-	-	TRBV7-9	TRBJ2-3	TGTGCCAGCAGCCCGAGGGGGTTACCCACACCAGATACGCAGTATTTT	CASSPRGLPTPDTQYF
-	TRBD1	TRBV3-1/TRBV3-2	TRBJ1-4	TGTGCCAGCAGCCAAGGGCGGACAGGGGGCTTAGAAAAACTGTTTTTT	CASSQGRTGGLEKLFF
-	TRBD2	TRBV5-1	TRBJ2-5	TGCGCCAGCAGGGGGACTAGCGGGAGGGCCGCGGATCGGGAGACCCAGTACTTC	CASRGTSGRAADRETQYF
-	TRBD2	TRBV3-1/TRBV3-2	TRBJ2-2	TGTGCCAGCAGCCACCCGACTAGCGGGTGGAACACCGGGGAGCTGTTTTTT	CASSHPTSGWNTGELFF
-	TRBD2	TRBV7-8	TRBJ2-1	TGTGCCAGCAGCTTAATCGCCCCGCGGTGGACTAGCGGGGGGGGTGAGCAGTTCTTC	CASSLIAPRWTSGGGEQFF
-	TRBD2	TRBV7-3	TRBJ2-3	TGTGCCAGCAGCTTAGAGGGACTAACAGATACGCAGTATTTT	CASSLEGLTDTQYF
-	TRBD2	TRBV9	TRBJ2-5	TGTGCCAGCAGCGGATCGGTAGCGGGAGGTCTGGAGACCCAGTACTTC	CASSGSVAGGLETQYF
-	TRBD2	TRBV7-3	TRBJ2-1	TGTGCCAGCAGCTTACTAGCGGACCCCTACAATGAGCAGTTCTTC	CASSLLADPYNEQFF
-	TRBD2	TRBV6-1	TRBJ2-1	TGTGCCAGCACCGGACCGGGACTAGCGGGAGTGGGGCAGTTCTTC	CASTGPGLAGVGQFF
-	-	TRBV7-2	TRBJ2-5	TGTGCCAGCAGCGGGGCGGAGACCCAGTACTTC	CASSGAETQYF
-	-	TRBV5-1	TRBJ2-1	TGCGCCAGCAGCTTCCGGCCCTTTTCGGCCGGGAGCTCCTACAATGAGCAGTTCTTC	CASSFRPFSAGSSYNEQFF
-	-	TRBV12-5	TRBJ2-7	TGTGCTAGTGGTTTGGCTAACTACGAGCAGTACTTC	CASGLANYEQYF
-	-	TRBV3-1/TRBV3-2	TRBJ2-2	TGTGCCAGCAGCTTCGGGACATACACCGGGGAGCTGTTTTTT	CASSFGTYTGELFF
-	TRBD1	TRBV3-1/TRBV3-2	TRBJ2-5	TGTGCCAGCAGCCAAGATCAATGGGGACAGGGGAGCCAAGAGACCCAGTACTTC	CASSQDQWGQGSQETQYF
-	TRBD2	TRBV9	TRBJ2-2	TGTGCCAGCAGCCCTCTAACGGGAGGGGCCGGGGAGCTGTTTTTT	CASSPLTGGAGELFF
-	TRBD2	TRBV4-2	TRBJ2-5	TGTGCCAGCAGCCAAGAACTAGCGGGAGTACAAGAGACCCAGTACTTC	CASSQELAGVQETQYF
-	TRBD2	TRBV7-2	TRBJ2-4	TGTGCCAGCAGCCCAATCCTTTTGAGCGGGAGGGAGGAAAACATTCAGTACTTC	CASSPILLSGREENIQYF
-	-	TRBV5-8	TRBJ2-4	TGTGCCAGCAGCACCAGAGCGGACATTCAGTACTTC	CASSTRADIQYF